The 21 T cell receptor beta chains given below trace back to one sample, sequenced in a study of response to subunit inactivated influenza vaccine. TCRdb itself ran the RT-PCR reads through MiXCR, one entry per CDR3 protein. The table has 560,000 or so distinct CDR3 sequences, 6.5% to 8% seen once. Sequencing was performed on PBMCs from blood, taken approximately 25 months after vaccination. Every receptor here comes from a man between 50 and 69 years old who received an inactivated influenza vaccine.

This clonotype was seen a few times. The V and J genes are TRBV5-1 and TRBJ2-5; possibly TRBD1 or TRBD2 for D (6 bases each). Deletions cut 7 bases from V and 5 bases from J, with 15 bases between. Per the germline V gene, CDR1 is SGHRS and CDR2 is YFSETQ. The CDR3 is made up of 13 amino acids. CDR3 coding DNA: TGCGCCAGCGGGTACAGGGCGGGGGAGACCCAGTACTTC. Its translation: CASGYRAGETQYF.

The chain uses TRBV3-1 and TRBJ1-2; D remains ambiguous. V lost 9 bases to trimming and J lost 4 bases, with 12 bases between them. This CDR3 has 12 residues. CDR1 is LGHDT, CDR2 YNNKEL, per germline (reference sequence). The CDR3 bases are TGTGCCAGTCAAAGTGAGCCCTATGGCTACACCTTC. Amino acids: CASQSEPYGYTF.

This clonotype occurred a few times. This sequence joins TRBV7-2 and TRBJ2-5, with TRBD2 matching over 12 bases. CDR1 is SGHTA, CDR2 FQGNSA, per germline. Trimming cost V 1 base and J 5 bases; bases outside gene matches: 8. CDR3 length: 17 residues. The CDR3 DNA sequence: TGTGCCAGCAGCTTAGGTCCCCTAGCGGGGGGGCCCGAGACCCAGTACTTC. Translated: CASSLGPLAGGPETQYF.

This clonotype was observed at least ten times. V and J are TRBV20-1 and TRBJ2-1, with D possibly being TRBD1 (5 bases). The CDR3 has 15 amino acids. From germline, CDR1 is DFQATT and CDR2 SNEGSKA (reference sequence). V was cut by 0 bases and J by 6 bases, with 15 bases left in between. CDR3 sequence (DNA): TGCAGTGCTAGAGATGGGGCAGGGCCAGGCAATGAGCAGTTCTTC. Translation: CSARDGAGPGNEQFF.

This clonotype was seen many times. The chain joins TRBV28 to TRBJ2-1; 14 bases are a match to TRBD2. The CDR3 extends over 16 amino acids. J gave up 15 bases and V 6 bases, and 16 bases lay outside the gene matches. Germline assignment: CDR1 MDHEN and CDR2 SYDVKM. CDR3 sequence: CASSMTSGRAYERGFF. In nucleotides, the CDR3 is TGTGCCAGCAGCATGACTAGCGGGAGGGCCTATGAGAGGGGGTTCTTC.

At least ten counts were recorded for this clonotype. The rearrangement uses TRBV6-1 and TRBJ2-1, with 11 bases matching TRBD2. The CDR3 covers 14 residues. The germline V gene has CDR1 MNHNS and CDR2 SASEGT. Trimming took 7 bases from V and 7 from J; bases not matched to a gene: 6. CDR3 in amino acids: CASKTLAGVNEQFF. CDR3 DNA sequence: TGTGCCAGCAAAACACTAGCGGGGGTGAATGAGCAGTTCTTC.

In this sample, this clonotype turned up many times. The genes are TRBV7-2 and TRBJ2-1, with D unclear. V lost 4 bases and J 5 bases, leaving 12 bases between the germline ends. Germline V CDR1 and CDR2: SGHTA, FQGNSA. The CDR3 totals 14 residues. The CDR3 DNA reads as TGTGCCAGCAGCTCCGGGCCGGGTCACAATGAGCAGTTCTTC. Its protein is CASSSGPGHNEQFF.

This clonotype has only a few counts. The J gene is TRBJ2-1, the V gene TRBV5-1; TRBD2 matches 7 bases. Losses at the gene ends were 2 bases for V and 4 bases for J; bases not matched to a gene: 6. The CDR3 runs 15 residues. The V gene's germline CDR1 is SGHRS and CDR2 YFSETQ. CDR3 in amino acids: CASSLIAGTYNEQFF. For the CDR3, the DNA is TGCGCCAGCAGCTTAATAGCGGGCACTTACAATGAGCAGTTCTTC. Looking up the rest from reference TRBV5-1 and TRBJ2-1 gives the full variable domain: KAGVTQTPRYLIKTRGQQVTLSCSPISGHRSVSWYQQTPGQGLQFLFEYFSETQRNKGNFPGRFSGRQFSNSRSEMNVSTLELGDSALYLCASSLIAGTYNEQFFGPGTRLTVL.

This clonotype was observed a handful of times. The rearrangement uses TRBV5-6 and TRBJ2-7, with no clear D. V lost 1 base, J lost 6 bases, and 8 bases lay in between. The CDR3 loop spans 12 amino acids. Germline V gene sequence: CDR1 SGHDT, CDR2 YYEEEE. The CDR3 nucleotides are TGTGCCAGCAGCTTGTTGGGCAGCGAGCAGTACTTC. It encodes CASSLLGSEQYF.

This clonotype has just a few counts. V and J are TRBV7-6 and TRBJ1-6, with TRBD1 identical over 8 bases. Per the germline V gene, CDR1 is SGHVS and CDR2 is FNYEAQ. CDR3 size: 15 residues. V shed 1 base and J 8 bases; nucleotides not matched to a gene: 4. The CDR3 spells CASSLDRQGYSPLHF. For the CDR3, the DNA is TGTGCCAGCAGCTTAGACCGACAGGGGTATTCACCCCTCCACTTT.

This clonotype was seen a handful of times. The chain has TRBV11-2 and TRBJ2-1; D is possibly TRBD2 (6 bases). Germline V gene data show CDR1 as SGHAT and CDR2 as FQNNGV. The ends were cut back, 2 bases at V and 0 bases at J, with 8 bases in the middle. This CDR3 contains 15 residues. This chain's CDR3 is CASSLLANSYNEQFF. For the CDR3, the DNA is TGTGCCAGCAGCTTACTAGCGAACTCCTACAATGAGCAGTTCTTC.

The table lists this clonotype with a few counts. The V gene is TRBV12-3 or TRBV12-4, the J gene TRBJ2-3; D is possibly TRBD2 (7 bases). Trimming took off 10 bases at V and 3 bases at J, with 17 bases between the two ends. The CDR3 is made up of 14 amino acids. CDR3: CATRWGGGTDTQYF. The CDR3, as DNA: TGTGCCACACGCTGGGGGGGCGGGACAGATACGCAGTATTTT.

This clonotype turned up a few times. The CDR3 DNA reads TGCAGCGTTAGCGGGAGGGCCTACAATGAGCAGTTCTTC. The encoded protein is CSVSGRAYNEQFF. V usage is TRBV29-1 and J usage is TRBJ2-1; 10 bases map to TRBD2. V trimming: 5 bases; J trimming: 2 bases; junction bases outside the gene matches: 0. Germline CDR1 SQVTM, CDR2 ANQGSEA. CDR3 size: 13 residues.

V gene TRBV10-3 combines with J gene TRBJ2-7; D gene uncertain. The germline V and J ends were trimmed by 2 bases and 4 bases, with 6 bases remaining between them. CDR3 length equals 12 residues. Looked up from germline, CDR1 is ENHRY and CDR2 is SYGVKD. The CDR3 is CAISENGYEQYF. CDR3 DNA: TGTGCCATCAGTGAGAACGGGTACGAGCAGTACTTC.

The gene calls are TRBV10-3 and TRBJ2-7; 10 bases match TRBD2. Germline V gene sequence: CDR1 ENHRY, CDR2 SYGVKD. There are 16 residues in the CDR3. The ends lost 5 bases at V and 7 bases at J; junction bases unmatched: 14. CDR3 sequence: CAISSSPSGRAREQYF. In DNA, the CDR3 is TGTGCCATCAGTTCGTCCCCGAGCGGGAGGGCGAGGGAGCAGTACTTC.

A single count supports this clonotype. V usage is TRBV6-4 and J usage is TRBJ2-1; D gene unclear. Trimming pared 7 bases from V and 0 bases from J, leaving 13 bases between. This CDR3 comprises 15 residues. CDR1 is MRHNA, CDR2 SNTAGT, per germline. The CDR3 is CASTQDVSSYNEQFF. The CDR3 coding sequence is TGTGCCAGCACCCAGGACGTGAGCTCCTACAATGAGCAGTTCTTC.

The J gene is TRBJ2-3, the V gene TRBV20-1, with 10 bases identical to TRBD2. Trimming cost V 3 bases and J 2 bases; bases outside gene matches: 5. CDR3 size: 15 residues. In germline, CDR1 is DFQATT, CDR2 SNEGSKA (reference sequence). CDR3: CSASPLAGATDTQYF. In DNA form, the CDR3 reads TGCAGTGCTAGTCCTCTAGCGGGGGCCACAGATACGCAGTATTTT.

This chain joins TRBV5-6 and TRBJ2-7; 7 bases align to TRBD2. CDR3 length equals 15 residues. Germline-derived CDR1 and CDR2 are SGHDT and YYEEEE. Losses at the gene ends were 4 bases for V and 0 bases for J; bases not matched to a gene: 7. The CDR3 region is CASSGLAASSYEQYF. CDR3 DNA: TGTGCCAGCAGCGGCCTAGCGGCGAGCTCCTACGAGCAGTACTTC. Filled out from reference TRBV5-6 and TRBJ2-7, the complete variable domain reads DAGVTQSPTHLIKTRGQQVTLRCSPKSGHDTVSWYQQALGQGPQFIFQYYEEEERQRGNFPDRFSGHQFPNYSSELNVNALLLGDSALYLCASSGLAASSYEQYFGPGTRLTVT.

In this sample, this clonotype turned up a few times. The genes are TRBV11-1 and TRBJ2-3; 9 positions agree with TRBD2. The CDR3 totals 20 residues. The germline V gene has CDR1 SGHAT and CDR2 FQDESV (reference sequence). The trim removed 4 bases at V and 0 bases at J, leaving 17 bases unmatched. The CDR3 loop reads CASSSGGTSREPVSTDTQYF. The CDR3 nucleotides are TGTGCCAGCAGCTCAGGCGGGACTAGCAGAGAACCCGTTAGCACAGATACGCAGTATTTT. The variable domain in full, completed from reference TRBV11-1 and TRBJ2-3, reads EAEVAQSPRYKITEKSQAVAFWCDPISGHATLYWYRQILGQGPELLVQFQDESVVDDSQLPKDRFSAERLKGVDSTLKIQPAELGDSAMYLCASSSGGTSREPVSTDTQYFGPGTRLTVL.

This clonotype was seen repeatedly, ten times or more. The chain recombines TRBV7-2 with TRBJ1-5, with D possibly matching TRBD1 (6 bases). The CDR3 has 15 residues. Germline CDR1 reads SGHTA; CDR2 reads FQGNSA. Between the trimmed V and J ends, which lost 3 bases and 0 bases, there was a span of 9 bases. The chain's CDR3 is CASSFSGVSNQPQHF. The CDR3 nucleotides read TGTGCCAGCAGCTTCTCAGGGGTTAGCAATCAGCCCCAGCATTTT.

This chain connects TRBV6-2 or TRBV6-3 to TRBJ2-7, with a weak D call TRBD1 (6 bases). V shed 6 bases and J shed 4 bases, with 16 bases lying between them. This CDR3 contains 14 residues. Looked up from germline, CDR1 is MNHEY and CDR2 is SVGEGT. CDR3 amino acids: CASSKLAQGYEQYF. In DNA, the CDR3 is TGTGCCAGCAGCAAACTGGCGCAGGGGTACGAGCAGTACTTC.